Presented here are 25 T cell receptor beta chains from one specimen sequenced in a study of response to subunit inactivated influenza vaccine. TCRdb reanalysed the RT-PCR reads using MiXCR and keeps one entry per CDR3 protein. This table has fewer than 750,000 distinct CDR3 sequences, roughly 15% appearing once. The specimen was PBMCs from blood, collected approximately 13 days after vaccination. Every receptor here comes from a man aged 50 to 59 who received an inactivated influenza vaccine.

This clonotype was seen only a few times. This chain links TRBV7-2 with TRBJ2-7, with D maybe TRBD2 (6 bases). V was pared by 1 base and J by 2 bases, with 9 bases between. CDR1 and CDR2 from the germline V gene are SGHTA and FQGNSA. This CDR3 is built from 14 residues. The chain's CDR3 is CASSLGTITYEQYF. CDR3 in DNA: TGTGCCAGCAGCTTAGGGACTATCACCTACGAGCAGTACTTC.

This clonotype was picked up a small number of times. The V call is TRBV14, the J call TRBJ2-1, with D possibly matching TRBD1 (6 bases). The germline CDR1 and CDR2 sequences are SGHDN and FVKESK. V shed 2 bases and J shed 8 bases, with 25 bases lying between them. CDR3 length: 18 residues. The CDR3 is CASSQSPPGTIFGYEQFF. Written as DNA, the CDR3 is TGTGCCAGCAGCCAATCCCCACCCGGGACAATCTTTGGGTATGAGCAGTTCTTC.

The rearrangement uses TRBV20-1 and TRBJ2-6; 14 nucleotides agree with TRBD2. The V gene end was trimmed by 0 bases and the J gene end by 0 bases; junction bases not matched to a gene: 7. This CDR3 region has 20 residues. From germline, CDR1 is DFQATT and CDR2 SNEGSKA (reference sequence). The CDR3 DNA is TGCAGTGCTAGAGATGATTGGACTAGCGGGAGGAGCTCTGGGGCCAACGTCCTGACTTTC. Protein product: CSARDDWTSGRSSGANVLTF.

The chain couples TRBV10-3 to TRBJ2-7; no reliable D call. Looked up from germline, CDR1 is ENHRY and CDR2 is SYGVKD. V lost 0 bases, J lost 6 bases, and 6 bases lay in between. The length of the CDR3 is 12 residues. The DNA of the CDR3 is TGTGCCATCAGTGAGTCGGGTGCCGAGCAGTACTTC. Its translation: CAISESGAEQYF.

This clonotype was detected ten times or more. The genes are TRBV20-1 and TRBJ2-1, with 12 bases identical to TRBD2. J gave up 9 bases and V 0 bases, and 6 bases lay outside the gene matches. Germline lookup yields CDR1 DFQATT and CDR2 SNEGSKA (reference sequence). The CDR3 consists of 15 residues. The CDR3 DNA follows: TGCAGTGCTAGAGATCGACTAGCGGGAGTGGGTGAGCAGTTCTTC. It yields the protein CSARDRLAGVGEQFF.

This clonotype was counted between two and nine times. The V and J genes are TRBV4-1 and TRBJ2-1; 9 bases fit TRBD2. The ends lost 0 bases at V and 10 bases at J; junction bases unmatched: 7. Germline V gene data show CDR1 as MGHRA and CDR2 as YSYEKL. CDR3 size: 15 residues. CDR3 nucleotides: TGCGCCAGCAGCCAAGAGGGTAGCGGGAGACGAGAGCAGTTCTTC. Translated: CASSQEGSGRREQFF.

This clonotype was picked up a small number of times. The chain recombines TRBV7-2 with TRBJ1-2; TRBD1 is a possible D gene (6 bases). This CDR3 has 13 residues. Germline CDR1 and CDR2: SGHTA and FQGNSA. The germline V and J ends were trimmed by 5 bases and 8 bases, with 15 bases remaining between them. In nucleotides, the CDR3 is TGTGCCAGCAGCGCTAGTGGGGGCCGCGGCTACACCTTC. Translated: CASSASGGRGYTF.

This clonotype came up a few times. The J gene is TRBJ2-4, the V gene TRBV29-1; the D is unclear. This CDR3 comprises 12 residues. The germline V and J ends were trimmed by 0 bases and 9 bases, with 9 bases remaining between them. Germline CDR1 is SQVTM and CDR2 is ANQGSEA. The CDR3 DNA follows: TGCAGCGTTGAAGATCTGAGTGGCATTCAGTACTTC. Translated: CSVEDLSGIQYF.

This clonotype was observed a few times. This chain uses TRBV6-2 or TRBV6-3 with TRBJ1-1; D may be TRBD1 (5 bases). Germline CDR1 and CDR2: MNHEY and SVGEGT. The CDR3 contains 11 residues. V lost 6 bases and J 10 bases, leaving 12 bases between the germline ends. CDR3 sequence: CASSTGTTAFF. The DNA of the CDR3 is TGTGCCAGCAGCACCGGGACGACAGCTTTCTTT.

The gene calls are TRBV6-7 and TRBJ2-1; the D is unclear. TRBV6-7 is treated as an ORF (open reading frame) with a function not yet certain. The CDR3 length is 12 residues. Between the trimmed V and J ends, which lost 9 bases and 6 bases, there was a span of 12 bases. DNA of the CDR3: TGTGCCAGGGATCCCAAACTCAATGAGCAGTTCTTC. Amino acids: CARDPKLNEQFF.

This clonotype was picked up a small number of times. The chain recombines TRBV6-2 or TRBV6-3 with TRBJ1-4, with 8 nucleotides matching TRBD1. Trimming at V came to 5 bases and at J to 6 bases, leaving 8 bases not matched to a gene. CDR3 length equals 15 residues. The germline V gene has CDR1 MNHEY and CDR2 SVGEGT. CDR3: CASSPPRTGHEKLFF. The CDR3 DNA sequence: TGTGCCAGCAGTCCGCCTAGGACAGGGCATGAAAAACTGTTTTTT.

The rearrangement joins TRBV6-1 to TRBJ1-4; D is perhaps TRBD1 (5 bases). From germline, CDR1 is MNHNS and CDR2 SASEGT. CDR3 length: 15 amino acids. Trimming cost V 5 bases and J 4 bases, with 14 bases left between them. The chain's CDR3 is CASSRGQGDNEKLFF. CDR3 DNA: TGTGCCAGCAGTCGTGGGCAGGGAGATAATGAAAAACTGTTTTTT.

The chain links TRBV20-1 to TRBJ2-5; no reliable D call. V was trimmed by 3 bases and J by 3 bases, leaving 20 bases between them. There are 16 residues in the CDR3. From germline, CDR1 is DFQATT and CDR2 SNEGSKA (reference sequence). This CDR3 is CSARRLGTAQEETQYF. For the CDR3, the DNA is TGCAGTGCTAGGCGGCTGGGCACCGCCCAAGAAGAGACCCAGTACTTC.

This clonotype came up a few times. J is TRBJ2-1 and V is TRBV6-5; 7 nucleotides line up with TRBD1. The CDR3 runs 12 residues. Per germline, CDR1 MNHEY and CDR2 SVGAGI. V trimming: 3 bases; J trimming: 9 bases; junction bases outside the gene matches: 2. The CDR3 coding sequence is TGTGCCAGCAGTTATGGGACAGCTGAGCAGTTCTTC. Translating gives CASSYGTAEQFF.

This clonotype was seen only a few times. The chain is built from TRBV7-3 and TRBJ2-4; 9 nucleotides line up with TRBD1. Germline-derived CDR1 and CDR2 are SGHTA and FQGTGA. V shed 2 bases, J shed 5 bases, and the junction held 7 bases outside the gene matches. The CDR3 contains 16 residues. In DNA form, the CDR3 reads TGTGCCAGCAGCTTAGGAGGACAGGGGTGGGAAAACATTCAGTACTTC. Translated, it gives CASSLGGQGWENIQYF. The full variable domain, in which reference TRBV7-3 and TRBJ2-4 provide the parts outside the CDR3, is GAGVSQTPSNKVTEKGKYVELRCDPISGHTALYWYRQSLGQGPEFLIYFQGTGAADDSGLPNDRFFAVRPEGSVSTLKIQRTERGDSAVYLCASSLGGQGWENIQYFGAGTRLSVL.

In this sample, this clonotype turned up a few times. The gene calls are TRBV20-1 and TRBJ1-6; maybe TRBD1 (5 bases). The CDR3 sequence is 15 residues long. V was clipped by 6 bases and J by 6 bases, with 18 bases between them. Per germline, CDR1 DFQATT and CDR2 SNEGSKA (reference sequence). In DNA form, the CDR3 reads TGCAGTGCCCCTTCGGAGGGACCGATTAATTCACCCCTCCACTTT. It is translated as CSAPSEGPINSPLHF.

This clonotype was counted ten times or more. V and J are TRBV11-2 and TRBJ2-1; 9 positions match TRBD1. The CDR3 is made up of 11 amino acids. Germline assignment: CDR1 SGHAT and CDR2 FQNNGV. The V gene end was trimmed by 4 bases and the J gene end by 14 bases; junction bases not matched to a gene: 3. The CDR3: CASSSGTGKFF. The CDR3 region has the DNA TGTGCCAGCAGCTCGGGGACAGGGAAGTTCTTC.

The J gene is TRBJ1-1, the V gene TRBV7-9; 7 bases fit TRBD1. The ends lost 1 base at V and 3 bases at J; junction bases unmatched: 5. Germline V gene data show CDR1 as SEHNR and CDR2 as FQNEAQ (reference sequence). This CDR3 is built from 15 residues. The chain's CDR3 is CASSLGGTVYTEAFF. CDR3 in DNA: TGTGCCAGCAGCTTAGGTGGGACAGTATACACTGAAGCTTTCTTT.

The CDR3 sequence is CASSYPDRGYGYTF. CDR3 DNA: TGTGCCAGCAGCTACCCGGACAGGGGTTATGGCTACACCTTC. This chain connects TRBV7-9 to TRBJ1-2; 9 nucleotides line up with TRBD1. After removal of 4 bases from V and 5 bases from J, the junction contained 5 bases not matched to a gene. Germline CDR1 reads SEHNR; CDR2 reads FQNEAQ (reference sequence). The CDR3 loop spans 14 amino acids.

This clonotype was seen a handful of times. The genes are TRBV5-1 and TRBJ2-2, with a tentative D call TRBD2 (5 bases). Germline V gene data show CDR1 as SGHRS and CDR2 as YFSETQ. Trimming took 0 bases from V and 6 from J, leaving 12 bases between them. The CDR3 extends over 15 amino acids. CDR3 nucleotides: TGCGCCAGCAGCTTGGGTGTTGGAGGAGCCGGGGAGCTGTTTTTT. Translating it yields CASSLGVGGAGELFF.

The V gene is TRBV7-6, the J gene TRBJ2-7; TRBD1 matches at 10 bases. The junction had 5 bases not matched to a gene; V was cut back by 3 bases and J by 6 bases. The length of the CDR3 is 14 residues. In germline, CDR1 is SGHVS, CDR2 FNYEAQ. The CDR3 here is CASSLTGGRSEQYF. CDR3 bases: TGTGCCAGCAGCTTGACAGGGGGCCGAAGCGAGCAGTACTTC.

J is TRBJ2-7 and V is TRBV5-1; unclear D gene. Germline V gene data show CDR1 as SGHRS and CDR2 as YFSETQ. The CDR3 consists of 15 residues. Trimming shortened V by 4 bases and J by 4 bases, and 18 bases separated the two germline ends. The CDR3, as DNA: TGCGCCAGCAGCCCCGGGTTGGGGTCCCAGTACGAGCAGTACTTC. It codes for CASSPGLGSQYEQYF. Complete variable domain (other parts from reference TRBV5-1 and TRBJ2-7): KAGVTQTPRYLIKTRGQQVTLSCSPISGHRSVSWYQQTPGQGLQFLFEYFSETQRNKGNFPGRFSGRQFSNSRSEMNVSTLELGDSALYLCASSPGLGSQYEQYFGPGTRLTVT.

The chain links TRBV4-2 to TRBJ1-2; possibly TRBD1 for D (5 bases). CDR3 length: 15 residues. With 1 base removed from V and 5 bases from J, the gap between germline ends came to 14 bases. Germline loops: CDR1 LGHNA, CDR2 YNFKEQ. CDR3 in amino acids: CASSQVGRAGYGYTF. DNA for the CDR3: TGTGCCAGCAGCCAAGTGGGCAGGGCTGGGTATGGCTACACCTTC.

The chain links TRBV2 to TRBJ1-3; D ambiguous. The germline V and J ends were trimmed by 2 bases and 0 bases, with 8 bases remaining between them. Looked up from germline, CDR1 is SNHLY and CDR2 is FYNNEI. The CDR3 length is 15 residues. The CDR3 region has the DNA TGTGCCAGCAGTGAAATGCCGAACTCTGGAAACACCATATATTTT. Amino acid sequence: CASSEMPNSGNTIYF. The variable domain in full, with the rest retrieved from reference TRBV2 and TRBJ1-3, is EPEVTQTPSHQVTQMGQEVILRCVPISNHLYFYWYRQILGQKVEFLVSFYNNEISEKSEIFDDQFSVERPDGSNFTLKIRSTKLEDSAMYFCASSEMPNSGNTIYFGEGSWLTVV.

This sequence joins TRBV6-2 or TRBV6-3 and TRBJ1-5; D not resolved. This CDR3 region has 12 residues. CDR1 and CDR2 (germline): MNHEY, SVGEGT. With 6 bases removed from V and 6 bases from J, the gap between germline ends came to 9 bases. CDR3 in DNA: TGTGCCAGCAGCGGGGATAGTCAGCCCCAGCATTTT. It encodes CASSGDSQPQHF.